This T cell receptor beta chain was sequenced in a study of CD8 T cells in ankylosing spondylitis. Study findings and constraints: Several highly homologous variants formed a TCR beta motif that appeared characteristic of ankylosing spondylitis blood.

This clonotype was recorded many times. Its antigen is unidentified. V was shortened by 3 bases and J by 1 base, with 9 bases between the two germline ends. The CDR3 totals 14 residues. TCRdb re-called the 5' RACE reads with MiXCR, one entry per CDR3 protein. The sample lists a few hundred thousand distinct CDR3 sequences; 6.5% to 10% were seen once. This sequence joins TRBV12-3 or TRBV12-4 and TRBJ2-5, with D tentatively TRBD1 or TRBD2 (5 bases each). This TCR was recovered from a male donor with ankylosing spondylitis. Sequencing was performed on blood, either unsorted or a sorted T cell fraction (not recorded which). CDR3 DNA sequence: TGTGCCAGCAGTTTTGGGGCGGGCCAAGAGACCCAGTACTTC. Residues: CASSFGAGQETQYF.